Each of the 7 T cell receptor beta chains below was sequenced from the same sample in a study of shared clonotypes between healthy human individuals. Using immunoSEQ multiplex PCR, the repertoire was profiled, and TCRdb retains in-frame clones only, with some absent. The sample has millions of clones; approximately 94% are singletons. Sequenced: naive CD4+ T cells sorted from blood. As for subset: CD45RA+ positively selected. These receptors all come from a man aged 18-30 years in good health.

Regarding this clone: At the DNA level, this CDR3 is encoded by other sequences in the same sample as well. The CDR3 DNA sequence: TGTGCCAGCAGCTTTGACAGGGGGTCCTACGAGCAGTACTTC. Protein: CASSFDRGSYEQYF. This sequence joins TRBV7-2 and TRBJ2-7, with TRBD1 identical over 9 bases. The germline V gene encodes CDR1 SGHTA and CDR2 FQGNSA. V gave up 3 bases and J gave up 1 base; unmatched junction bases: 1. The CDR3 is 14 amino acids.

This CDR3 reads CASSEWEGAATGELFF. The CDR3 DNA reads TGTGCCAGCAGTGAATGGGAGGGTGCGGCCACCGGGGAGCTGTTTTTT. The V and J genes are TRBV25-1 and TRBJ2-2, with 7 bases matching TRBD2. The germline V gene has CDR1 MGHDK and CDR2 SYGVNS. The CDR3 is made up of 16 amino acids. The trim removed 1 base at V and 4 bases at J, leaving 6 bases unmatched. Looking up the rest from reference TRBV25-1 and TRBJ2-2 gives the full variable domain: EADIYQTPRYLVIGTGKKITLECSQTMGHDKMYWYQQDPGMELHLIHYSYGVNSTEKGDLSSESTVSRIRTEHFPLTLESARPSHTSQYLCASSEWEGAATGELFFGEGSRLTVL.

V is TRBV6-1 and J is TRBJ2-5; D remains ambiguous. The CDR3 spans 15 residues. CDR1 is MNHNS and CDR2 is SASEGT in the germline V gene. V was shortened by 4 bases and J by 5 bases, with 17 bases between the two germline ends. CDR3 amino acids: CASSALTLVSETQYF. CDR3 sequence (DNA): TGTGCCAGCAGTGCCCTGACCCTCGTTTCGGAGACCCAGTACTTC.

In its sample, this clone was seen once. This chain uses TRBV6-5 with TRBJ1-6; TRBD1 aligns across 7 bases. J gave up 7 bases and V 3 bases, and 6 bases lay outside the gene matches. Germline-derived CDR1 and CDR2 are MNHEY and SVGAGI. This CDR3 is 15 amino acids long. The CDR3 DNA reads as TGTGCCAGCAGTTATAGGGGACAGACAAATTCACCCCTCCACTTT. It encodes CASSYRGQTNSPLHF.

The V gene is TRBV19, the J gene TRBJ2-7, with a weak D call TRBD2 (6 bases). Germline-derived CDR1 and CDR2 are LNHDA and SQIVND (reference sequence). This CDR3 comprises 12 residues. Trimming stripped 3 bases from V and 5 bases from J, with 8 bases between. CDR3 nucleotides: TGTGCCAGTAGTATGGGGGGAAACGAGCAGTACTTC. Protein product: CASSMGGNEQYF.

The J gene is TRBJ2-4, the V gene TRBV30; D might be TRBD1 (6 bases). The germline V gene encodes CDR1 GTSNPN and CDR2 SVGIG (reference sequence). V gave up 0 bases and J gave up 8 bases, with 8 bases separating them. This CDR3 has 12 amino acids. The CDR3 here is CAWSVKGDIQYF. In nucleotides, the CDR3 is TGTGCCTGGAGTGTCAAGGGGGACATTCAGTACTTC.

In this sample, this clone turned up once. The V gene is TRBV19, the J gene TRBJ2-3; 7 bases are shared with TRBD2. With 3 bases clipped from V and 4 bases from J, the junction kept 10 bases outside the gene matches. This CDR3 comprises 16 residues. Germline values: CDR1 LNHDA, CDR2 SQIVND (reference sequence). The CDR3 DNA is TGTGCCAGTAGTATCATTTGGACTAGTCGTGCAGATACGCAGTATTTT. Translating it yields CASSIIWTSRADTQYF. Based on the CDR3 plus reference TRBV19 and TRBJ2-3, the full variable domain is DGGITQSPKYLFRKEGQNVTLSCEQNLNHDAMYWYRQDPGQGLRLIYYSQIVNDFQKGDIAEGYSVSREKKESFPLTVTSAQKNPTAFYLCASSIIWTSRADTQYFGPGTRLTVL.